This T cell receptor (beta chain) emerged from a study of vaccination and CD4 T cells after COVID-19. Turning to the study itself: The convalescents comprised six males and four females, two of them Hispanic.

About this clonotype itself: The antigen remains undetermined.

This CDR3 has 14 residues. The ends were cut back, 1 base at V and 3 bases at J, with 9 bases in the middle. Germline loops: CDR1 LNHNV, CDR2 YYDKDF (reference sequence). The assay that was used to sequence DNA from cultured CD4+ T cells was the Oncomine TCR Beta short-read assay. TCRdb processed the PCR reads anew with MiXCR; each CDR3 protein has one entry. The sample shows around 16,000 distinct CDR3 sequences, approximately 70% of them seen only once. Treatment in this sample: roughly ten-day PBMC culture with coronavirus spike peptide pools or control peptides (ViraFEST assay). For ViraFEST, peptide pools expanded antigen-specific T cells, after which the TCRs were sequenced.

Source material: CD4+ T cells from blood, cultured in vitro. This chain connects TRBV15 to TRBJ1-1, with D uncertain. The TCR sequence derives from a human donor who had recovered from COVID-19. The CDR3 here is CATSRAPSDTEAFF. The DNA for the CDR3 is TGTGCCACCAGCAGAGCCCCCTCGGACACTGAAGCTTTCTTT.